This T cell receptor (beta chain) was observed in a study of blood T cell repertoires in COVID-19. Study overall: Collection of acute and convalescent COVID-19 samples took place in the United States, Italy and Spain.

The ends were cut back, 0 bases at V and 7 bases at J, with 8 bases in the middle. The CDR3 is made up of 13 amino acids. Germline V CDR1 and CDR2: SGHNT, YYREEE (reference sequence). Here immunoSEQ multiplex PCR was the method, and the copy in TCRdb shows in-frame clones only, minus some. The table has 95,000 to 150,000 clones, 70% to 85% seen once. This clonotype originated in a woman between 65 and 79 years old with acute or convalescent COVID-19. Sequencing was done on a sample of peripheral blood. The chain employs TRBV5-4 and TRBJ2-1, with a weak D call TRBD2 (6 bases). The DNA for the CDR3 is TGTGCCAGCAGCTTGGTCGGGGGAAATGAGCAGTTCTTC. Translating it yields CASSLVGGNEQFF.